The 23 T cell receptor beta chains below all came from one sample that was sequenced in a study of blood T cells in healthy people across ages. Through a sample-barcoded 5' primer and a J-beta primer mix, a second PCR was run for roughly 7 to 11 cycles. Via MiXCR, TCRdb re-called the 5' RACE reads, giving one row per CDR3 protein. In the table there are about 1.5 million distinct CDR3 sequences, roughly 43% of which are singletons. Input material: blood. The receptors shown here come from a young woman in good health.

This clonotype has just a few counts. V gene TRBV29-1 combines with J gene TRBJ2-5; perhaps TRBD2 as D (5 bases). The V end was cut by 5 bases, the J end by 11 bases, with 12 bases between. CDR3 length: 10 amino acids. Germline CDR1 SQVTM, CDR2 ANQGSEA. This chain's CDR3 is CSVTGDEQYF. CDR3 bases: TGCAGCGTTACCGGGGATGAGCAGTACTTC.

A single count supports this clonotype. The gene calls are TRBV6-5 and TRBJ1-1; 7 positions match TRBD1. The CDR3 has 15 amino acids. Germline CDR1 is MNHEY and CDR2 is SVGAGI. V dropped 7 bases and J dropped 1; count of bases not matched to a gene: 9. The CDR3: CASILGGAGNTEAFF. CDR3 DNA: TGTGCCAGCATATTAGGGGGCGCGGGGAACACTGAAGCTTTCTTT.

This clonotype was counted many times. This chain uses TRBV9 with TRBJ2-3; unclear D gene. The germline V gene encodes CDR1 SGDLS and CDR2 YYNGEE. Trimming pared 2 bases from V and 0 bases from J, leaving 13 bases between. CDR3 length: 16 residues. Here the CDR3 reads CASSVLDMPSTDTQYF. CDR3 nucleotide sequence: TGTGCCAGCAGCGTCCTCGACATGCCTAGCACAGATACGCAGTATTTT.

The chain carries TRBV28 and TRBJ2-3; 7 bases match TRBD2. J was trimmed by 0 bases and V by 6 bases; bases with no gene match: 12. CDR1 is MDHEN, CDR2 SYDVKM, per germline. The CDR3 contains 17 residues. The CDR3 protein is CASSPGLVYASTDTQYF. The CDR3 region has the DNA TGTGCCAGCAGCCCTGGACTAGTCTACGCTAGCACAGATACGCAGTATTTT.

This clonotype was seen only a few times. The chain carries TRBV6-1 and TRBJ1-5; D gene uncertain. Trimming took 5 bases from V and 0 from J, leaving 11 bases between them. The CDR3 runs 15 residues. Per germline, CDR1 MNHNS and CDR2 SASEGT. Written as DNA, the CDR3 is TGTGCCAGCAGTCTCCACCAAGGTAGCAATCAGCCCCAGCATTTT. It yields the protein CASSLHQGSNQPQHF.

The V gene is TRBV20-1, the J gene TRBJ2-5; tentative D call: TRBD2 (6 bases). Germline V gene lookup returns CDR1 DFQATT and CDR2 SNEGSKA (reference sequence). The CDR3 has 17 residues. The V and J ends lost 3 bases and 11 bases respectively, with 31 bases between them. The chain's CDR3 is CSASGLSFQRVYNEQYF. The CDR3 DNA is TGCAGTGCTAGTGGCTTAAGCTTCCAGCGGGTGTACAATGAGCAGTACTTC.

V usage is TRBV6-2 or TRBV6-3 and J usage is TRBJ2-1; the match to TRBD2 covers 7 bases. Trimming at V came to 7 bases and at J to 0 bases, leaving 6 bases not matched to a gene. CDR1 is MNHEY, CDR2 SVGEGT, per germline. The CDR3 runs 15 residues. The DNA for the CDR3 is TGTGCCAGCATCTTAGCGGGTCGCTCCTACAATGAGCAGTTCTTC. It encodes CASILAGRSYNEQFF.

Only a few counts were recorded for this clonotype. CDR3 in amino acids: CASSYGQGIGNEQFF. The CDR3 nucleotides read TGTGCCAGCAGTTACGGTCAGGGGATCGGGAATGAGCAGTTCTTC. This chain joins TRBV6-5 and TRBJ2-1, with a tentative D call TRBD1 (6 bases). This CDR3 is built from 15 residues. With 2 bases removed from V and 7 bases from J, the gap between germline ends came to 15 bases. Germline CDR1 reads MNHEY; CDR2 reads SVGAGI.

This clonotype was picked up a small number of times. The chain joins TRBV5-1 to TRBJ2-7, with TRBD2 matching over 12 bases. After removal of 4 bases from V and 0 bases from J, the junction contained 2 bases not matched to a gene. CDR1 is SGHRS, CDR2 YFSETQ, per germline. This CDR3 has 15 residues. CDR3 bases: TGCGCCAGCAGCGGACTAGCGGGATACTCCTACGAGCAGTACTTC. Translation: CASSGLAGYSYEQYF.

This chain uses TRBV4-3 with TRBJ1-1, with 9 bases aligning to TRBD1. Trimming took 0 bases from V and 1 from J; bases not matched to a gene: 18. In germline, CDR1 is LGHNA, CDR2 YSLEER. This CDR3 has 21 amino acids. CDR3 nucleotides: TGCGCCAGCAGCCAAGACGCTGAACCCGGGACAGGGATCGGGGAGAACACTGAAGCTTTCTTT. The encoded protein is CASSQDAEPGTGIGENTEAFF.

V usage is TRBV29-1 and J usage is TRBJ2-1; TRBD1 aligns across 10 bases. CDR1 is SQVTM, CDR2 ANQGSEA, per germline. The CDR3 loop spans 13 amino acids. Trimming removed 7 bases from V and 4 bases from J; junction bases left unmatched: 4. CDR3 residues: CSARDRGYNEQFF. In DNA, the CDR3 is TGCAGCGCCCGGGACAGGGGTTACAATGAGCAGTTCTTC.

The CDR3 here is CASSYNDRGHTEAFF. The CDR3 bases are TGTGCCAGCAGCTATAACGACAGGGGTCACACTGAAGCTTTCTTT. The rearrangement links TRBV7-9 to TRBJ1-1; 8 bases are a match to TRBD1. J was trimmed by 3 bases and V by 4 bases; bases with no gene match: 7. Germline V gives CDR1 SEHNR, CDR2 FQNEAQ (reference sequence). CDR3 length: 15 amino acids.

This chain connects TRBV29-1 to TRBJ2-1; 10 nucleotides agree with TRBD2. V was clipped by 7 bases and J by 7 bases; unmatched bases: 4. The CDR3 sequence is 12 residues long. CDR1 and CDR2 from the germline V gene are SQVTM and ANQGSEA. CDR3 protein: CSAGLAVNEQFF. As DNA, the CDR3 is TGCAGCGCTGGACTAGCGGTGAATGAGCAGTTCTTC.

This chain uses TRBV27 with TRBJ2-1; TRBD2 agrees at 10 bases. The J call may be wrong; the DNA end is better matched by TRBJ2-7. From germline, CDR1 is MNHEY and CDR2 SMNVEV (reference sequence). There are 16 residues in the CDR3. CDR3 residues: CASSFSSGSPPYEQYF. The CDR3, as DNA: TGTGCCAGCAGTTTCTCTAGCGGGAGTCCACCCTACGAGCAGTACTTC.

The V and J genes are TRBV10-1 and TRBJ2-3; D remains ambiguous. Trimming left V 7 bases short and J 0 bases short, with 14 bases between. Germline CDR1 is WNHNN and CDR2 is SYGVQD (reference sequence). The CDR3 covers 15 residues. This chain's CDR3 is CASTEPSISTDTQYF. Written as DNA, the CDR3 is TGCGCCAGCACCGAACCCAGTATAAGCACAGATACGCAGTATTTT.

The table lists this clonotype with a few counts. This chain joins TRBV27 and TRBJ1-2, with D possibly TRBD1 on 6 matching bases. CDR1 and CDR2 from the germline V gene are MNHEY and SMNVEV (reference sequence). Between the trimmed V and J ends, which lost 8 bases and 8 bases, there was a span of 18 bases. CDR3 length: 13 amino acids. The CDR3 loop reads CASSSQGYNGYTF. In DNA form, the CDR3 reads TGTGCCAGCTCCTCACAGGGTTACAACGGCTACACCTTC.

In this sample, this clonotype turned up a few times. The chain joins TRBV12-3 or TRBV12-4 to TRBJ2-4, with 7 bases lining up with TRBD1. The CDR3 has 13 residues. Trimming removed 6 bases from V and 4 bases from J; junction bases left unmatched: 3. For the CDR3, the DNA is TGTGCCAGCAGCCGGGACAGAAAAAACATTCAGTACTTC. Its protein product is CASSRDRKNIQYF.

V gene TRBV20-1 combines with J gene TRBJ2-1; D ambiguous. V gave up 3 bases and J gave up 2 bases, with 11 bases separating them. CDR1 is DFQATT and CDR2 is SNEGSKA in the germline V gene (reference sequence). CDR3 length equals 14 residues. CDR3 sequence: CSASAVIPYNEQFF. The CDR3 DNA is TGCAGTGCTAGCGCAGTGATCCCCTACAATGAGCAGTTCTTC.

This clonotype has just a few counts. V and J are TRBV6-2 or TRBV6-3 and TRBJ2-7, with D unresolved. Trimming stripped 2 bases from V and 1 base from J, with 9 bases between. CDR3 length equals 14 residues. The germline V gene has CDR1 MNHEY and CDR2 SVGEGT. CDR3 DNA: TGTGCCAGCAGTTACGGGGATCCATCCTACGAGCAGTACTTC. Encoded protein: CASSYGDPSYEQYF.

This clonotype occurred a few times. The V gene is TRBV6-2 or TRBV6-3, the J gene TRBJ1-5, with 7 bases that match TRBD1. The CDR3 contains 19 residues. CDR1 and CDR2 from the germline V gene are MNHEY and SVGEGT. V was clipped by 6 bases and J by 2 bases; unmatched bases: 19. CDR3 region: CASRSDGTDFRFGNQPQHF. For the CDR3, the DNA is TGTGCCAGCAGGTCCGATGGGACAGATTTTCGGTTTGGCAATCAGCCCCAGCATTTT.

This clonotype was counted between two and nine times. The CDR3 DNA is TGTGCCAGCAGCTTAGCGGACCCAGGGATCTACAATGAGCAGTTCTTC. As protein: CASSLADPGIYNEQFF. The chain combines TRBV7-9 with TRBJ2-1, with D possibly TRBD1 on 5 matching bases. V was trimmed by 0 bases and J by 3 bases, leaving 12 bases between them. Per the germline V gene, CDR1 is SEHNR and CDR2 is FQNEAQ (reference sequence). This CDR3 has 16 residues.

There are a few counts of this clonotype. This chain connects TRBV7-2 to TRBJ2-7, with a weak D call TRBD2 (5 bases). The CDR3 consists of 18 residues. Trimming removed 0 bases at V and 2 bases at J, with 20 bases between. Germline values: CDR1 SGHTA, CDR2 FQGNSA. CDR3 sequence: CASSLALAIGLTAYEQYF. In DNA, the CDR3 is TGTGCCAGCAGCTTAGCCCTAGCTATCGGTTTAACGGCCTACGAGCAGTACTTC.

The chain recombines TRBV10-2 with TRBJ2-7; unclear D gene. CDR1 WSHSY and CDR2 SAAADI come from the germline V gene. V lost 3 bases and J 7 bases, leaving 16 bases between the germline ends. The CDR3 spans 14 residues. DNA of the CDR3: TGCGCCAGCAGTGAACCCGGGCGGATCAATGAGCAGTACTTC. Translating gives CASSEPGRINEQYF.